The clone carrying this T cell receptor beta chain was seen ten or more times. Assay used: immunoSEQ multiplex PCR; TCRdb lists only in-frame clones, some missing. The sample comprises under 350,000 clones, 85% to 90% of which are singletons, and 3.5% to 4% rests with the top ten. V trimming: 7 bases; J trimming: 8 bases; junction bases outside the gene matches: 5. In germline, CDR1 is SGHRS, CDR2 YFSETQ. The CDR3 is 12 amino acids. The data derive from a study of blood T cell repertoires in COVID-19. The clonotype was recovered from a man in his late teens or twenties with active or convalescent COVID-19. The sample taken for sequencing was peripheral blood. V gene TRBV5-1 combines with J gene TRBJ2-1; the match to TRBD2 covers 8 bases. The DNA of the CDR3 is TGCGCCAGCGCCGTCGGGGGGGATGAGCAGTTCTTC. Residues: CASAVGGDEQFF.